This T cell receptor (beta chain) stems from a study of cytomegalovirus exposure and HLA in healthy donors. This clone was seen a single time. Its antigen is not identified. The sample has other DNA sequences that encode this CDR3 too. Regarding the study as a whole: TCR association rates varied by HLA locus in a later analysis, with DRB1 highest and HLA-C lowest. Indistinguishable V segments, including TRBV6-2 and TRBV6-3, were excluded. Reportedly, cytomegalovirus status was diagnosed with high sensitivity and specificity.

CDR3 size: 13 residues. Germline V gene data show CDR1 as SGDLS and CDR2 as YYNGEE. With 3 bases removed from V and 7 bases from J, the gap between germline ends came to 13 bases. Everyone who donated was a healthy bone marrow donor. The PCR had 60 Vbeta and 13 Jbeta primers. The method was immunoSEQ multiplex PCR; TCRdb's version includes in-frame clones alone and lacks a portion of them. The table records under 200,000 clones, under 85% of them present only once. The material sequenced was PBMCs. The chain employs TRBV9 and TRBJ1-1; TRBD1 might be the D (6 bases). The clonotype comes from a woman in her thirties in good health and CMV-seronegative. The CDR3 spells CASSGRGAGEAFF. CDR3 coding DNA: TGTGCCAGCAGCGGACGGGGGGCAGGTGAAGCTTTCTTT.